This T cell receptor beta chain originates from a study of blood T cell repertoires in COVID-19. The overall study: There were acute and convalescent COVID-19 samples, and they came from the United States, Italy and Spain. From T cells, B-cell-depleted T cells, or PBMCs came the material, which was cDNA or gDNA.

The data were produced by immunoSEQ multiplex PCR, yet TCRdb's version contains in-frame clones alone and is incomplete. The top ten clones hold roughly 8.2% of a sample with approximately 54,000 clones, about 79% of them seen once. This CDR3 has 17 amino acids. The chain has TRBV21-1 and TRBJ2-1; the DNA was not compared with TRBD2, the D call given in the table. TRBV21-1 is a pseudogene locus. Sequenced material: peripheral blood. The clonotype was recovered from a human donor in a cohort sampled during active COVID-19. The CDR3 spells CASSKGGLASSYNEQFF. Written as DNA, the CDR3 is TGTGCCAGCAGCAAAGGGGGACTAGCGAGCTCCTACAATGAGCAGTTCTTC.